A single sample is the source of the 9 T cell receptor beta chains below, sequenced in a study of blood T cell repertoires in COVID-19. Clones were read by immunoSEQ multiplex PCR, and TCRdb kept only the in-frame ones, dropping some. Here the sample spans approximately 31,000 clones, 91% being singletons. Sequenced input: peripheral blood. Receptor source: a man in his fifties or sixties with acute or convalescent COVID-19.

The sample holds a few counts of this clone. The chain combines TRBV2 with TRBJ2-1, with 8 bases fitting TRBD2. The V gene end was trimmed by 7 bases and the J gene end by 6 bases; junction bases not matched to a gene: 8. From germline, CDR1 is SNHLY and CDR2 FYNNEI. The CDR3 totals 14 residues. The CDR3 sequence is CASTNRLAGNEQFF. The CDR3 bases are TGTGCCAGCACCAACAGGCTAGCGGGCAATGAGCAGTTCTTC.

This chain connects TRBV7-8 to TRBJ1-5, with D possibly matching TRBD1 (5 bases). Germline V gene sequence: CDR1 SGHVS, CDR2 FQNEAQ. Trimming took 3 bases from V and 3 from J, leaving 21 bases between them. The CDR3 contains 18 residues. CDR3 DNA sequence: TGTGCCAGCAGCTTCGCCCCCCTTAGAGGCAGGGTCAATCAGCCCCAGCATTTT. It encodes CASSFAPLRGRVNQPQHF.

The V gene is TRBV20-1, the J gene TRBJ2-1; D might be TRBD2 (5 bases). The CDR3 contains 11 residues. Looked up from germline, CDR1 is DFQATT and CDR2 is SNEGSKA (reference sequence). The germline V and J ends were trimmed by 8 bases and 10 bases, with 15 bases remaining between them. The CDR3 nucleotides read TGCAGTCCTCTATCGGGCGGGGAGCAGTTCTTC. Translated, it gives CSPLSGGEQFF.

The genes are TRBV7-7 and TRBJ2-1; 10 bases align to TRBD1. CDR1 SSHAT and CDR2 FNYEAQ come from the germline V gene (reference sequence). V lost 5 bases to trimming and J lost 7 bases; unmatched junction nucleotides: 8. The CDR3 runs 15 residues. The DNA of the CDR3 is TGTGCCAGCAGCCCTCGACAGGGGGCAAAGAATGAGCAGTTCTTC. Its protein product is CASSPRQGAKNEQFF.

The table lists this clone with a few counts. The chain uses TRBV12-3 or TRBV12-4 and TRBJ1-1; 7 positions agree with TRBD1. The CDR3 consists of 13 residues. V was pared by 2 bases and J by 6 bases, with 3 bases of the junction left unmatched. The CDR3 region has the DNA TGTGCCAGCAGTTTATACAGGGGTGCTGAAGCTTTCTTT. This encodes CASSLYRGAEAFF.

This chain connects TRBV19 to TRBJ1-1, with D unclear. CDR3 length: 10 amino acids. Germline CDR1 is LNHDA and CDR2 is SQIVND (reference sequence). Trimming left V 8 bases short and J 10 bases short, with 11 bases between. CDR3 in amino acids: CASFQAGAFF. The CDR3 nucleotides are TGTGCCAGTTTCCAGGCGGGAGCTTTCTTT.

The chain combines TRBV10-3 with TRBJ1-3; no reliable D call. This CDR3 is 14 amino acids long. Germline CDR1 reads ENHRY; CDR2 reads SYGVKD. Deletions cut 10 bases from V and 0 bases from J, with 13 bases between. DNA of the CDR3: TGTGCCACCCGAGACGGGAGCTCTGGAAACACCATATATTTT. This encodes CATRDGSSGNTIYF.

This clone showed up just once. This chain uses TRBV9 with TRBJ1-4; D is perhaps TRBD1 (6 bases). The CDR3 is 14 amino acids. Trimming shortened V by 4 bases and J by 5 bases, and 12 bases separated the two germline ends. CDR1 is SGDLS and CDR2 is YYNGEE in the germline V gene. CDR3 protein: CASSPRTDNEKLFF. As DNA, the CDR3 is TGTGCCAGCAGCCCCCGGACAGACAATGAAAAACTGTTTTTT.

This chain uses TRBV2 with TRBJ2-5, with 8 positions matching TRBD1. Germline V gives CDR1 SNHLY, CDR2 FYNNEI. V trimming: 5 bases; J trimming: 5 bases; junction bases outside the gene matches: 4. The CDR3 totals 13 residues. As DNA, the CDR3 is TGTGCCAGCAGTCAACAGGGGGTGGAGACCCAGTACTTC. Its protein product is CASSQQGVETQYF. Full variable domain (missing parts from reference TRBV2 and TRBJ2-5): EPEVTQTPSHQVTQMGQEVILRCVPISNHLYFYWYRQILGQKVEFLVSFYNNEISEKSEIFDDQFSVERPDGSNFTLKIRSTKLEDSAMYFCASSQQGVETQYFGPGTRLLVL.